One T cell receptor (beta chain) is described in this entry. Its specific antigen is unknown. Base qualities are missing; no much larger clone stands one base away. At one collaborating source in Seattle, patients were enrolled during active infection and were followed longitudinally through the course of disease. Each collaborating institution followed its own protocols to collect whole blood in K2EDTA tubes. For TCRbeta analysis, collaborator samples were shipped as frozen whole blood, as isolated PBMCs, or as DNA extracted from either sample type. TCRbeta CDR3 regions were amplified from genomic DNA using the immunoSEQ Assay, a bias-controlled multiplex PCR. Per the authors' processing: The number of nucleated cells in each sample was estimated by amplification of reference gene primers within the assay. To quantify the absolute abundance of each unique TCRbeta CDR3 rearrangement, sequence reads were collapsed and filtered. For each sample, productive Simpson clonality was calculated as the square root of Simpson's diversity index over productive rearrangements. The immuneACCESS repertoire file appears here via TCRdb, limited to in-frame rearrangements. These files lack a portion of the clones; in checked studies, under half of the deficit traces to unresolved V genes, and the cause of the others is not known. V and J calls and clone size are given by that table; D and trimming were obtained from the DNA. In all, the sample holds roughly 130,000 clones, and about 85% of those were seen once. Approximately 2.4% of the sample goes to the ten largest clones.

The source of the sample is a study of blood T cell repertoires in COVID-19 (dated by TCRdb to 2020 to 2022). Context from the whole study: Collaborator samples came from the United States, Italy and Spain and covered acute and convalescent phases of COVID-19. A freely available public database, intended as a resource for researchers studying the immune response to SARS-CoV-2, is where the repertoires were released. Sample metadata almost always included a de-identified subject ID, COVID-19 status, age in years and sex. Subjects who had been exposed to COVID-19, were actively infected with it, or had recovered from it provided the deeply sampled blood TCRbeta repertoires that made up the dataset. The samples were drawn from the first 160 participants of the ongoing ImmuneRACE study and from over 950 subjects provided by 6 global collaborators. The material from the prospective study consisted of cDNA or gDNA derived from T cells, B-cell-depleted T cells, or PBMCs. Where HLA class I and class II types were available, the types were taken from metadata supplied by the sample provider, not from assay-based typing. What the research found in general, with its limitations: The amount of clinical and demographic metadata varied by source and participant and was provided uncurated.

The source is a human donor with COVID-19, enrolled during active disease. The donor label of this sample is uncertain. Specimen: peripheral blood.

DNA sequence: TGTGCCAGCAGGAGGGGGAGCGTGAATCAGCCCCAGCATTTT. Translated, this gives CASRRGSVNQPQHF. The chain is encoded by TRBV2 joined to TRBJ1-5; the D region possibly corresponds to TRBD1 (6 bases align). The V and J ends are trimmed by 6 bases and 4 bases, leaving 13 bases between them. CDR1 is given as SNHLY and CDR2 as FYNNEI, both from the germline V gene. The cysteine opens and the phenylalanine closes a CDR3 of 14 amino acids. This entry keeps only the CDR3 DNA: 42 bases, framed from base 1.